One and the same sample provided the 5 T cell receptor beta chains below, sequenced in a study of CD8 T cells in ankylosing spondylitis. Findings and caveats of the study: What appeared characteristic of ankylosing spondylitis blood was a TCR beta motif of fewer than ten highly homologous variants.

TCRdb analysed the 5' RACE reads with MiXCR anew, one entry per CDR3 protein. The sample has about 510,000 distinct CDR3 sequences, approximately 5% seen once; the top ten hold under 4.5%. These TCRs' antigens remain unknown. Sample: blood, either unsorted or a sorted T cell fraction (not recorded which). Receptor source: a male donor with ankylosing spondylitis.

Ten or more counts support this clonotype. J is TRBJ2-1 and V is TRBV20-1, with TRBD1 matching over 8 bases. With 2 bases clipped from V and 4 bases from J, the junction kept 7 bases outside the gene matches. The CDR3 is 15 residues long. Germline assignment: CDR1 DFQATT and CDR2 SNEGSKA (reference sequence). As DNA, the CDR3 is TGCAGTGCTAGATCAGCAGGGGGCCGGTACAATGAGCAGTTCTTC. Translation: CSARSAGGRYNEQFF.

This clonotype has at least ten counts. The J gene is TRBJ1-4, the V gene TRBV10-3; D is unresolved. Trimming shortened V by 6 bases and J by 5 bases, and 10 bases separated the two germline ends. CDR3 length: 13 amino acids. Germline CDR1 reads ENHRY; CDR2 reads SYGVKD. CDR3 amino acids: CAISRVINEKLFF. As DNA, the CDR3 is TGTGCCATCAGCCGGGTGATCAATGAAAAACTGTTTTTT.

This clonotype was observed many times. V usage is TRBV5-1 and J usage is TRBJ2-7; 8 nucleotides align to TRBD1. J was trimmed by 4 bases and V by 4 bases; bases with no gene match: 10. Germline V gene lookup returns CDR1 SGHRS and CDR2 YFSETQ. The CDR3 consists of 15 residues. The CDR3 coding sequence is TGCGCCAGCAGCCCTAGGCAGGGGGCATGGTACGAGCAGTACTTC. Translation gives CASSPRQGAWYEQYF.

This clonotype has at least ten counts. This chain joins TRBV20-1 and TRBJ1-3; a possible D gene is TRBD1 (6 bases). Germline V CDR1 and CDR2: DFQATT, SNEGSKA (reference sequence). Trimming removed 3 bases at V and 2 bases at J, with 14 bases between. The CDR3 consists of 15 residues. The CDR3 DNA follows: TGCAGTGCTAGGGTCAGAGGGGGGCCTGGAAACACCATATATTTT. Encoded protein: CSARVRGGPGNTIYF.

This clonotype was counted many times. The chain links TRBV28 to TRBJ1-5; TRBD1 agrees at 8 bases. The trim removed 7 bases at V and 7 bases at J, leaving 12 bases unmatched. Germline CDR1 reads MDHEN; CDR2 reads SYDVKM. CDR3 length: 15 residues. CDR3 nucleotides: TGTGCCAGCATTAAAGCTCAGGGGGCGGGGCAGCCCCAGCATTTT. This sequence encodes CASIKAQGAGQPQHF.